The present TCR beta chain was sequenced within a study of T cells in Graves' hyperthyroidism and ophthalmopathy. As for the study in general: The blood sample was taken at first diagnosis, before treatment began.

Amplification of TCR beta CDR3 regions used RNA as the template. TCR CDR3 regions were first amplified by RT-PCR with HTBI primers. TCRdb reprocessed the multiplex PCR reads via MiXCR and lists one record per CDR3 protein. Of some 400,000 distinct CDR3 sequences in the sample, over 11% were seen once. Trimming at V came to 2 bases and at J to 4 bases, leaving 6 bases not matched to a gene. This CDR3 comprises 15 residues. Per germline, CDR1 ENHRY and CDR2 SYGVKD. This clonotype was seen ten or more times. Sequencing input: blood. The chain recombines TRBV10-3 with TRBJ2-3; TRBD2 matches 7 bases. The clonotype comes from a woman aged 60-75 years with Graves' hyperthyroidism. The CDR3 spells CAISEKETSADTQYF. The CDR3 nucleotides are TGTGCCATCAGTGAGAAGGAAACTAGCGCAGATACGCAGTATTTT.